This TCR beta chain was found in a study of blood T cells in healthy people across ages. Findings and limits, study-wide: Total diversity from one million sequenced T cells was likely underestimated.

Together with a sample-barcoded 5' primer, a J-beta primer mix was included in a second PCR lasting about 7 to 12 cycles. Every single cDNA molecule received a tag from a template-switch adaptor with 12 random nucleotides. A single record per CDR3 protein comes from TCRdb applying MiXCR to the 5' RACE reads. The sample contains about 730,000 distinct CDR3 sequences, approximately 43% of which appear only once. Peripheral blood was drawn, ten milliliters per donor. PBMCs numbering at least 6.5 million were isolated per sample. A word on this clonotype: What it binds is not known.

The clonotype was recovered from a woman aged 55-70 years in good health. The specimen was blood.

Here the CDR3 reads CATSEGTSGNNEQFF. CDR3 sequence (DNA): TGTGCCACCAGTGAGGGGACTAGCGGGAACAATGAGCAGTTCTTC. The V and J genes are TRBV24-1 and TRBJ2-1; 13 nucleotides line up with TRBD2. The V segment lost 4 bases and the J segment 5 bases; nucleotides outside the gene matches: 1. Germline CDR1 is KGHDR and CDR2 is SFDVKD. CDR3 length: 15 amino acids.